This TCR beta chain was profiled in a study of PD-1 blockade in classical Hodgkin lymphoma. The germline V and J ends were trimmed by 2 bases and 0 bases, with 10 bases remaining between them. Germline V CDR1 and CDR2: SGHNT, YYREEE (reference sequence). CDR3 size: 15 residues. With respect to this clone: The antigen is undetermined.

General study points: There was a significant rise in CD4+ TCR diversity by C4D1, with no such rise for CD8+. When set against healthy donors, newly diagnosed patients were reported to show lower baseline TCR diversity.

Sample time point: cycle 4 day 1 (C4D1), after more than five weeks of nivolumab. With no exception, relapse followed autologous stem cell transplantation in all patients, and brentuximab vedotin exposure varied. Purified CD4+ T cells were obtained from thawed PBMCs through magnetic negative selection. The data were produced by immunoSEQ multiplex PCR, yet TCRdb's version contains in-frame clones alone and is incomplete. Of roughly 13,000 clones in the sample, around 85% were seen once. Specimen: CD4+ T cells from blood, collected before the fourth cycle of nivolumab. The V and J genes are TRBV5-4 and TRBJ2-3; a possible D gene is TRBD1 (6 bases). The origin of this receptor is a human donor with classical Hodgkin lymphoma. CDR3 DNA sequence: TGTGCCAGCAGCTTCACGCAGGGGAGCACAGATACGCAGTATTTT. Protein product: CASSFTQGSTDTQYF.